The clone carrying this TCR beta chain was counted at least ten times. Its specificity is not known. This entry comes from a study of T cells in Graves' hyperthyroidism and ophthalmopathy. Across the whole study: Peripheral blood was acquired at first diagnosis, ahead of any therapy whatsoever. Findings and caveats of the study: Model predictions of ophthalmopathy came a median approximately 6 months before onset. Most thyroid clonotypes with frequency above 0.001 were detected in blood.

The CDR3 regions of TCR beta were amplified from RNA transcripts. With the HTBI primer set, the TCR CDR3 went through a first round of RT-PCR. TCRdb ran MiXCR on the multiplex PCR reads and lists one entry per CDR3 protein. The sample consists of around 500,000 distinct CDR3 sequences, about 20% of them appearing once. Patients with uncontrolled infections, other autoimmune diseases, pregnancy or lactation were excluded. The specimen was blood. This TCR was recovered from a woman in her seventies with Graves' ophthalmopathy.

The CDR3 loop reads CASSLDRGLAWNEQFF. The CDR3 coding sequence is TGTGCCAGCAGCTTAGATCGGGGACTAGCGTGGAATGAGCAGTTCTTC. This sequence joins TRBV11-2 and TRBJ2-1; TRBD2 aligns across 10 bases. In germline, CDR1 is SGHAT, CDR2 FQNNGV. Losses at the gene ends were 0 bases for V and 7 bases for J; bases not matched to a gene: 6. The CDR3 totals 16 residues.